The T cell receptor (beta chain) described here comes from a study of T cells after yellow fever vaccination. Regarding the study as a whole: The study re-detected most primary-vaccination clones after the booster (around 96% CD4, around 89% CD8).

Remarks on this clonotype: As yet, its antigen is unknown.

Each CDR3 protein is one row after TCRdb ran MiXCR on the 5' RACE reads. The data contain nearly 550,000 distinct CDR3 sequences, roughly 21% of them singletons. The CDR3 totals 12 residues. Per germline, CDR1 LNHNV and CDR2 YYDKDF (reference sequence). Between the trimmed V and J ends, which lost 2 bases and 8 bases, there was a span of 6 bases. The chain combines TRBV15 with TRBJ2-2; D is ambiguous. The clonotype was recovered from a man aged 25-45 years who received the YFV17D yellow fever vaccine. The starting material was PBMCs, obtained 15 days after the yellow fever booster vaccination. The chain's CDR3 is CATSRRSGELFF. In DNA, the CDR3 is TGTGCCACCAGCAGACGAAGTGGGGAGCTGTTTTTT.